One sample yielded the 14 T cell receptor beta chains listed below, sequenced in a study of blood T cell repertoires in COVID-19. Profiled with immunoSEQ multiplex PCR; TCRdb holds only in-frame clones, not every one. There are tens of thousands of clones in the sample; more than 75% occur only once, and under 7.5% lies in the top ten. The sequencing sample was made of peripheral blood. The receptors shown here come from a man aged 50 to 60 with active or convalescent COVID-19.

V gene TRBV25-1 combines with J gene TRBJ2-5, with 9 positions matching TRBD2. CDR1 and CDR2 from the germline V gene are MGHDK and SYGVNS. The V segment lost 5 bases and the J segment 1 base; nucleotides outside the gene matches: 2. The CDR3 contains 14 residues. The CDR3 here is CASSKAGGQETQYF. The CDR3 DNA reads TGTGCCAGCAGTAAAGCGGGGGGCCAAGAGACCCAGTACTTC. The complete variable domain, with remaining parts taken from reference TRBV25-1 and TRBJ2-5, reads EADIYQTPRYLVIGTGKKITLECSQTMGHDKMYWYQQDPGMELHLIHYSYGVNSTEKGDLSSESTVSRIRTEHFPLTLESARPSHTSQYLCASSKAGGQETQYFGPGTRLLVL.

This clone showed up just a few times. V and J are TRBV2 and TRBJ2-2; D might be TRBD1 (6 bases). Trimming took 9 bases from V and 0 from J, leaving 11 bases between them. CDR1 SNHLY and CDR2 FYNNEI come from the germline V gene. This CDR3 contains 14 residues. The CDR3 sequence is CARGTPTNTGELFF. Here the CDR3 DNA reads TGTGCCAGGGGGACACCTACGAACACCGGGGAGCTGTTTTTT.

The V call is TRBV2, the J call TRBJ1-6; 12 nucleotides align to TRBD1. V lost 6 bases, J lost 9 bases, and 3 bases stayed unmatched. The germline CDR1 and CDR2 sequences are SNHLY and FYNNEI. CDR3 length equals 14 residues. This CDR3 is CASRGQGAISPLHF. The DNA for the CDR3 is TGTGCCAGCAGGGGACAGGGGGCAATTTCACCCCTCCACTTT.

This chain uses TRBV30 with TRBJ2-3; D may be TRBD1 (5 bases). Deletions cut 3 bases from V and 5 bases from J, with 9 bases between. CDR1 is GTSNPN, CDR2 SVGIG, per germline (reference sequence). The CDR3 has 12 residues. The CDR3 sequence: CAWSGQGDTQYF. The CDR3 bases are TGTGCCTGGAGCGGGCAGGGAGATACGCAGTATTTT.

The chain has TRBV24-1 and TRBJ2-3; tentative D call: TRBD1 (6 bases). Germline values: CDR1 KGHDR, CDR2 SFDVKD. Trimming shortened V by 7 bases and J by 1 base, and 14 bases separated the two germline ends. There are 15 residues in the CDR3. Here the CDR3 reads CATRNRVGGTDTQYF. Here the CDR3 DNA reads TGTGCCACCAGAAACAGGGTGGGGGGCACAGATACGCAGTATTTT.

The sample holds one count of this clone. The chain has TRBV19 and TRBJ1-5, with 9 positions matching TRBD1. This CDR3 region has 16 residues. Germline V gene lookup returns CDR1 LNHDA and CDR2 SQIVND (reference sequence). V dropped 8 bases and J dropped 0; count of bases not matched to a gene: 8. In DNA, the CDR3 is TGTGCCAGTTCCGGGACAGGGAGAGTTAGCAATCAGCCCCAGCATTTT. It specifies CASSGTGRVSNQPQHF.

This chain connects TRBV24-1 to TRBJ1-5; 9 bases line up with TRBD1. The germline CDR1 and CDR2 sequences are KGHDR and SFDVKD. The V and J ends lost 9 bases and 3 bases, in that order; junction bases with no gene match: 5. The CDR3 length is 14 residues. The CDR3 DNA reads TGTGCCACCTCGGGACAGGGAAACAATCAGCCCCAGCATTTT. Encoded protein: CATSGQGNNQPQHF.

The table lists this clone with a count of one. V gene TRBV6-2 or TRBV6-3 combines with J gene TRBJ2-7; 8 bases map to TRBD1. With 5 bases clipped from V and 1 base from J, the junction kept 4 bases outside the gene matches. The germline V gene encodes CDR1 MNHEY and CDR2 SVGEGT. This CDR3 spans 14 amino acids. CDR3 sequence: CASSGQGQSYEQYV. Written as DNA, the CDR3 is TGTGCCAGCAGTGGACAGGGTCAATCCTACGAGCAGTACGTC.

This chain uses TRBV28 with TRBJ1-1; D gene unclear. V was trimmed by 3 bases and J by 8 bases, leaving 16 bases between them. This CDR3 comprises 14 residues. Germline lookup yields CDR1 MDHEN and CDR2 SYDVKM. The CDR3 nucleotides are TGTGCCAGCAGTTTCGGAGGAGGCGCGCGAGAAGCTTTCTTT. Amino acid sequence: CASSFGGGAREAFF.

The gene calls are TRBV21-1 and TRBJ2-1; the table's D call, TRBD2, has no DNA check behind it. TRBV21-1 is marked as a pseudogene. The CDR3 totals 16 residues. The CDR3 nucleotides are TGTGCCAGCAGCAAACCGGGACTAGCACCCTACAATGAGCAGTTCTTC. Translation: CASSKPGLAPYNEQFF.

CDR3 DNA sequence: TGCGCCAGCAGCTTGGCACAAGATACGCAGTATTTT. Protein: CASSLAQDTQYF. V and J are TRBV5-1 and TRBJ2-3, with D uncertain. This CDR3 has 12 amino acids. From germline, CDR1 is SGHRS and CDR2 YFSETQ. Trimming shortened V by 0 bases and J by 5 bases, and 4 bases separated the two germline ends.

This chain uses TRBV28 with TRBJ1-6; 8 bases are shared with TRBD1. The CDR3 covers 17 residues. Trimming at V came to 4 bases and at J to 9 bases, leaving 14 bases not matched to a gene. The V gene's germline CDR1 is MDHEN and CDR2 SYDVKM. Written as DNA, the CDR3 is TGTGCCAGCAGTTGGAGCTACCTCGGACAGGGAGGTTCACCCCTCCACTTT. Translated, it gives CASSWSYLGQGGSPLHF. The full variable domain, in which reference TRBV28 and TRBJ1-6 provide the parts outside the CDR3, is DVKVTQSSRYLVKRTGEKVFLECVQDMDHENMFWYRQDPGLGLRLIYFSYDVKMKEKGDIPEGYSVSREKKERFSLILESASTNQTSMYLCASSWSYLGQGGSPLHFGNGTRLTVT.

The V call is TRBV5-1, the J call TRBJ1-3; perhaps TRBD1 as D (6 bases). CDR1 is SGHRS and CDR2 is YFSETQ in the germline V gene. This CDR3 comprises 19 residues. V lost 4 bases and J 1 base, leaving 24 bases between the germline ends. The CDR3 loop reads CASSNVGQWELESGNTIYF. The CDR3 nucleotides read TGCGCCAGCAGCAACGTAGGACAGTGGGAACTTGAGTCTGGAAACACCATATATTTT.

J is TRBJ2-2 and V is TRBV19; D may be TRBD2 (5 bases). The CDR3 runs to 14 residues. The V and J ends lost 1 base and 5 bases respectively, with 8 bases between them. Germline assignment: CDR1 LNHDA and CDR2 SQIVND (reference sequence). The CDR3 sequence: CASSIGPGTGELFF. CDR3 in DNA: TGTGCCAGTAGTATAGGTCCGGGGACCGGGGAGCTGTTTTTT.